The 32 T cell receptor beta chains below come from one sample, sequenced in a study of blood T cell repertoires in COVID-19. TCRdb's table, derived via immunoSEQ multiplex PCR, lists solely in-frame clones and lacks some. In the table there are about 77,000 clones, 80% of which are singletons. The sample was peripheral blood. These TCRs come from a woman in her 70s with acute or convalescent COVID-19.

The chain joins TRBV19 to TRBJ1-2, with D unresolved. From germline, CDR1 is LNHDA and CDR2 SQIVND (reference sequence). The CDR3 loop spans 15 amino acids. V was pared by 3 bases and J by 2 bases, with 13 bases between. The DNA for the CDR3 is TGTGCCAGTAGTATGGCGGAGGCACGGAACTATGGCTACACCTTC. This gives the protein CASSMAEARNYGYTF.

V is TRBV11-3 and J is TRBJ1-2; 8 bases are a match to TRBD1. The germline gives CDR1 SGHNT, CDR2 YENEEA. This CDR3 has 14 amino acids. V dropped 5 bases and J dropped 4; count of bases not matched to a gene: 6. DNA for the CDR3: TGTGCCAGCAGCCCCCGGCAGGGGGCCTATGGCTACACCTTC. Residues: CASSPRQGAYGYTF.

This clone appeared a few times. The chain has TRBV18 and TRBJ1-1; no clear D gene. The V gene's germline CDR1 is KGHSH and CDR2 LQKENI. The CDR3 totals 14 residues. Trimming removed 6 bases from V and 6 bases from J, with 17 bases in between. In DNA, the CDR3 is TGTGCCAGCTCTCCCCCTAGTCCTGTCGCTGAAGCTTTCTTT. Translating it yields CASSPPSPVAEAFF.

The chain recombines TRBV7-9 with TRBJ2-2; possible D gene TRBD1, 6 bases. This CDR3 has 13 residues. Germline loops: CDR1 SEHNR, CDR2 FQNEAQ (reference sequence). V lost 7 bases, J lost 6 bases, and 12 bases lay in between. The CDR3 DNA sequence: TGTGCCAGCAACCCGACAGGCCCCGGGGAGCTGTTTTTT. This translates into CASNPTGPGELFF.

This sequence joins TRBV3-1 (or the pseudogene TRBV3-2) and TRBJ2-5; TRBD2 might be the D (8 bases). Trimming removed 4 bases from V and 3 bases from J, with 15 bases in between. This CDR3 region has 15 residues. Germline V gives CDR1 LGHDT, CDR2 YNNKEL (reference sequence). The CDR3 is CASSPPGGTEETQYF. The CDR3 DNA reads as TGTGCCAGCAGCCCCCCGGGGGGGACAGAAGAGACCCAGTACTTC.

This clone has more than one count but fewer than ten. V and J are TRBV24-1 and TRBJ2-2; possibly TRBD2 for D (6 bases). CDR1 is KGHDR and CDR2 is SFDVKD in the germline V gene. The CDR3 runs to 16 residues. The V end lost 6 bases, the J end lost 0 bases, and 13 bases lay between the germline ends. For the CDR3, the DNA is TGTGCCACCAGTCTACCGGGACTCACGAACACCGGGGAGCTGTTTTTT. Translating gives CATSLPGLTNTGELFF.

This chain connects TRBV9 to TRBJ2-1, with D possibly TRBD2 on 5 matching bases. The CDR3 is 14 residues long. V was pared by 2 bases and J by 0 bases, with 6 bases between. Germline V gene sequence: CDR1 SGDLS, CDR2 YYNGEE. This CDR3 is CASSVGDSYNEQFF. Here the CDR3 DNA reads TGTGCCAGCAGCGTCGGGGACTCCTACAATGAGCAGTTCTTC.

The CDR3 nucleotides are TGTGCCACCAGCAGGGCCCCAGGGCCCCTCAACTATGGCTACACCTTC. Translating it yields CATSRAPGPLNYGYTF. The chain carries TRBV15 and TRBJ1-2, with a tentative D call TRBD1 (5 bases). CDR1 is LNHNV, CDR2 YYDKDF, per germline (reference sequence). Trimming pared 3 bases from V and 2 bases from J, leaving 16 bases between. The CDR3 is 16 amino acids.

This clone was found a few times. The V call is TRBV19, the J call TRBJ1-3; unclear D gene. Germline CDR1 is LNHDA and CDR2 is SQIVND (reference sequence). V was cut by 10 bases and J by 0 bases, with 13 bases left in between. The CDR3 is 14 residues long. The CDR3 loop is CATRSGSSGNTIYF. The CDR3 nucleotides read TGTGCCACCCGCAGCGGGAGCTCTGGAAACACCATATATTTT.

There are a few counts of this clone. V is TRBV7-8 and J is TRBJ1-2; 7 nucleotides match TRBD1. Germline assignment: CDR1 SGHVS and CDR2 FQNEAQ. The CDR3 is made up of 15 amino acids. V lost 5 bases, J lost 2 bases, and 8 bases stayed unmatched. The CDR3 nucleotides are TGTGCCAGCAGCAAAAGACAGGGAGGAAACTATGGCTACACCTTC. Translated, it gives CASSKRQGGNYGYTF.

This chain connects TRBV5-6 to TRBJ1-4; D not resolved. Germline CDR1 is SGHDT and CDR2 is YYEEEE. The CDR3 loop spans 14 amino acids. Trimming shortened V by 1 base and J by 7 bases, and 11 bases separated the two germline ends. This CDR3 is CASSLRGSSEKLFF. DNA for the CDR3: TGTGCCAGCAGCTTGAGAGGGTCCTCTGAAAAACTGTTTTTT.

The gene calls are TRBV18 and TRBJ2-5; TRBD2 aligns across 14 bases. Germline lookup yields CDR1 KGHSH and CDR2 LQKENI. V lost 2 bases, J lost 3 bases, and 2 bases stayed unmatched. The CDR3 runs to 16 residues. The CDR3 reads CASSPWTSGGKETQYF. In nucleotides, the CDR3 is TGTGCCAGCTCACCATGGACTAGCGGGGGGAAAGAGACCCAGTACTTC.

J is TRBJ2-7 and V is TRBV6-2 or TRBV6-3; 9 positions match TRBD2. The CDR3 is 16 amino acids. Germline assignment: CDR1 MNHEY and CDR2 SVGEGT. V gave up 2 bases and J gave up 0 bases; unmatched junction bases: 5. The CDR3: CASSYPERGVSYEQYF. The CDR3 coding sequence is TGTGCCAGCAGTTACCCCGAGCGGGGGGTCTCCTACGAGCAGTACTTC.

J is TRBJ1-3 and V is TRBV7-9, with 8 bases matching TRBD1. The CDR3 spans 14 residues. CDR1 and CDR2 (germline): SEHNR, FQNEAQ (reference sequence). The ends lost 2 bases at V and 6 bases at J; junction bases unmatched: 3. In nucleotides, the CDR3 is TGTGCCAGCAGCTTACCAGGGGGCGAAAACACCATATATTTT. Encoded protein: CASSLPGGENTIYF.

This chain uses TRBV6-5 with TRBJ1-4; TRBD1 aligns across 11 bases. Germline trimming cut 0 bases from V and 5 bases from J; bases unmatched to any gene: 2. From germline, CDR1 is MNHEY and CDR2 SVGAGI. CDR3 length: 16 amino acids. The CDR3 DNA reads TGTGCCAGCAGTTACTCCCGGGACAGGGGGAATGAAAAACTGTTTTTT. Its translation is CASSYSRDRGNEKLFF.

The CDR3 loop reads CASSHPGAGELFF. CDR3 coding DNA: TGTGCCAGCAGCCACCCAGGGGCCGGGGAGCTGTTTTTT. The rearrangement links TRBV3-1 (or the pseudogene TRBV3-2) to TRBJ2-2; D possibly corresponds to TRBD1 (6 bases). The CDR3 extends over 13 amino acids. The germline V gene has CDR1 LGHDT and CDR2 YNNKEL (reference sequence). The germline V and J ends were trimmed by 3 bases and 6 bases, with 8 bases remaining between them.

J is TRBJ1-5 and V is TRBV6-6; 7 bases map to TRBD1. Germline V gives CDR1 MNHNY, CDR2 SVGAGI (reference sequence). With V trimmed by 0 bases and J by 1 base, 0 bases remained unmatched. This CDR3 region has 15 residues. CDR3 nucleotide sequence: TGTGCCAGCAGTTACTCGGGACAGAGCAATCAGCCCCAGCATTTT. Protein: CASSYSGQSNQPQHF.

The chain carries TRBV19 and TRBJ1-4, with 8 bases matching TRBD1. The V gene's germline CDR1 is LNHDA and CDR2 SQIVND (reference sequence). This CDR3 spans 15 amino acids. After removal of 5 bases from V and 5 bases from J, the junction contained 7 bases not matched to a gene. CDR3 DNA: TGTGCCAGTAGTCTACGGGACAGGCGCAATGAAAAACTGTTTTTT. Translation gives CASSLRDRRNEKLFF. Drawing the rest from reference TRBV19 and TRBJ1-4, the complete variable domain is DGGITQSPKYLFRKEGQNVTLSCEQNLNHDAMYWYRQDPGQGLRLIYYSQIVNDFQKGDIAEGYSVSREKKESFPLTVTSAQKNPTAFYLCASSLRDRRNEKLFFGSGTQLSVL.

A single count supports this clone. The CDR3 is CASSVLNRGEAFF. In DNA, the CDR3 is TGTGCCAGCAGCGTCCTAAACAGGGGGGAAGCTTTCTTT. The chain combines TRBV6-5 with TRBJ1-1, with 8 positions matching TRBD1. V gave up 6 bases and J gave up 8 bases; unmatched junction bases: 8. Germline values: CDR1 MNHEY, CDR2 SVGAGI. CDR3 length equals 13 residues.

This clone came up a few times. The chain is built from TRBV6-5 and TRBJ2-7; TRBD1 agrees at 9 bases. This CDR3 comprises 15 residues. Trimming cost V 6 bases and J 1 base; bases outside gene matches: 7. CDR1 is MNHEY and CDR2 is SVGAGI in the germline V gene. The CDR3 sequence is CASSLRDRDSYEQYF. Written as DNA, the CDR3 is TGTGCCAGCAGCCTCCGGGACAGGGATTCCTACGAGCAGTACTTC.

CDR3 protein: CASSPSFLYGYTF. CDR3 sequence (DNA): TGTGCCAGCAGCCCTAGCTTTCTCTATGGCTACACCTTC. The chain employs TRBV5-6 and TRBJ1-2; D remains ambiguous. Germline V gene lookup returns CDR1 SGHDT and CDR2 YYEEEE. This CDR3 has 13 residues. V was clipped by 4 bases and J by 4 bases, with 11 bases between them.

A few counts support this clone. The CDR3 DNA reads as TGTGCCAGCAGCTCGAGGGATACGACGGCAGATACGCAGTATTTT. Protein: CASSSRDTTADTQYF. This chain connects TRBV3-1 (or the pseudogene TRBV3-2) to TRBJ2-3; possibly TRBD2 for D (5 bases). V shed 5 bases and J shed 4 bases, with 16 bases lying between them. CDR3 length equals 15 residues. Per germline, CDR1 LGHDT and CDR2 YNNKEL (reference sequence).

This clone has a handful of counts. The chain couples TRBV2 to TRBJ2-3, with a weak D call TRBD2 (6 bases). V was trimmed by 5 bases and J by 0 bases, leaving 12 bases between them. Germline CDR1 and CDR2: SNHLY and FYNNEI. This CDR3 is 15 amino acids long. Written as DNA, the CDR3 is TGTGCCAGCAGTAGGAACGCGGGGAGCACAGATACGCAGTATTTT. Its protein is CASSRNAGSTDTQYF.

This sequence joins TRBV7-9 and TRBJ1-2; TRBD1 might be the D (6 bases). CDR1 is SEHNR and CDR2 is FQNEAQ in the germline V gene (reference sequence). The CDR3 spans 13 residues. Trimming removed 5 bases from V and 6 bases from J, with 13 bases in between. CDR3 DNA sequence: TGTGCCAGCAGCCGCCGGGGGGGCGATGGCTACACCTTC. It translates to CASSRRGGDGYTF.

This sequence joins TRBV18 and TRBJ1-3; maybe TRBD1 (6 bases). Germline CDR1 reads KGHSH; CDR2 reads LQKENI. Between the trimmed V and J ends, which lost 2 bases and 0 bases, there was a span of 11 bases. This CDR3 region has 16 residues. The CDR3 region has the DNA TGTGCCAGCTCACCAGGTCAGGGGAGCTCTGGAAACACCATATATTTT. This gives the protein CASSPGQGSSGNTIYF.

In this sample, this clone turned up a few times. The V gene is TRBV12-3 or TRBV12-4, the J gene TRBJ1-1; D is unresolved. V dropped 4 bases and J dropped 3 bases, with 9 bases sitting between them. The CDR3 contains 13 residues. DNA for the CDR3: TGTGCCAGCAGTTCCACGGGAGACACTGAAGCTTTCTTT. Its protein is CASSSTGDTEAFF.

The gene calls are TRBV7-7 and TRBJ1-1; weak D call: TRBD1 (5 bases). From germline, CDR1 is SSHAT and CDR2 FNYEAQ (reference sequence). Trimming cost V 4 bases and J 2 bases, with 17 bases left between them. This CDR3 has 16 amino acids. Here the CDR3 DNA reads TGTGCCAGCAGCTCCTCTCCAGGGCAGGGCAACACTGAAGCTTTCTTT. It is translated as CASSSSPGQGNTEAFF.

The chain recombines TRBV9 with TRBJ2-7; tentatively, D is TRBD1 (6 bases). The germline V and J ends were trimmed by 0 bases and 4 bases, with 8 bases remaining between them. From germline, CDR1 is SGDLS and CDR2 YYNGEE. The CDR3 has 13 residues. CDR3 loop: CASSVGTAYEQYF. CDR3 in DNA: TGTGCCAGCAGCGTAGGGACAGCATACGAGCAGTACTTC.

V gene TRBV7-8 combines with J gene TRBJ2-3, with 13 bases that match TRBD2. The CDR3 has 18 residues. Losses at the gene ends were 5 bases for V and 7 bases for J; bases not matched to a gene: 15. The germline V gene has CDR1 SGHVS and CDR2 FQNEAQ. The DNA of the CDR3 is TGTGCCAGCAGCGCCCCTGAGGTACTAGCGGGGGGGCCAAATACGCAGTATTTT. Its translation is CASSAPEVLAGGPNTQYF.

This sequence joins TRBV9 and TRBJ2-1; D is perhaps TRBD1 (6 bases). Germline values: CDR1 SGDLS, CDR2 YYNGEE. This CDR3 is 12 amino acids long. V lost 6 bases and J 5 bases, leaving 9 bases between the germline ends. CDR3 region: CASTRTDNEQFF. CDR3 nucleotides: TGTGCCAGCACCCGGACAGACAATGAGCAGTTCTTC. Based on the CDR3 plus reference TRBV9 and TRBJ2-1, the full variable domain is DSGVTQTPKHLITATGQRVTLRCSPRSGDLSVYWYQQSLDQGLQFLIQYYNGEERAKGNILERFSAQQFPDLHSELNLSSLELGDSALYFCASTRTDNEQFFGPGTRLTVL.

This clone was picked up a small number of times. This sequence joins TRBV19 and TRBJ1-2, with 7 bases aligning to TRBD1. Germline V CDR1 and CDR2: LNHDA, SQIVND (reference sequence). V gave up 4 bases and J gave up 2 bases; unmatched junction bases: 13. The CDR3 is 17 residues long. The DNA for the CDR3 is TGTGCCAGTAGTAGGCTTCCAGGGGGAGCCGTCAACTATGGCTACACCTTC. This encodes CASSRLPGGAVNYGYTF.

The chain joins TRBV11-2 to TRBJ1-6; D gene uncertain. CDR3 length equals 14 residues. Per germline, CDR1 SGHAT and CDR2 FQNNGV. The germline V and J ends were trimmed by 3 bases and 7 bases, with 10 bases remaining between them. The CDR3 spells CASSFPSENSPLHF. The CDR3 DNA follows: TGTGCCAGCAGCTTCCCGTCTGAGAATTCACCCCTCCACTTT.